This TCR beta chain was recorded in a study of T cells in Graves' hyperthyroidism and ophthalmopathy. V dropped 3 bases and J dropped 6 bases, with 18 bases sitting between them. Per the germline V gene, CDR1 is SEHNR and CDR2 is FQNEAQ (reference sequence). The CDR3 runs to 16 residues. Exclusion of patients followed from uncontrolled infection, other autoimmune disease, pregnancy or lactation. In its sample, this clonotype was seen a few times. Authors of the study amplified TCR beta CDR3 regions from RNA transcripts. During a first-round RT-PCR of the TCR CDR3, the HTBI primer set was used. One entry per CDR3 protein results from TCRdb running MiXCR on the multiplex PCR reads. The data show some 530,000 distinct CDR3 sequences, less than 25% seen once.

The source is a woman in her 70s with Graves' ophthalmopathy. The sequenced sample consisted of blood. The chain links TRBV7-9 to TRBJ2-1; D assignment may be TRBD1 or TRBD2 (6 bases each). The CDR3 protein is CASSLSNVGGSNEQFF. The CDR3 coding sequence is TGTGCCAGCAGCTTGTCCAATGTGGGGGGCAGCAATGAGCAGTTCTTC.